The 5 T cell receptor beta chains reported below all come from one sample, sequenced in a study of T cells in Graves' hyperthyroidism and ophthalmopathy. Amplification yielded TCR beta CDR3 regions, with RNA transcripts as the source. HTBI primers were the set used in a first-round RT-PCR of the TCR CDR3. TCRdb passed the multiplex PCR reads through MiXCR, listing each CDR3 protein once. Of under 250,000 distinct CDR3 sequences listed, roughly a sixth were seen once; the top ten hold approximately 46%. The sample was blood. The receptors shown here come from a man aged 50-60 years with Graves' hyperthyroidism.

This sequence joins TRBV11-2 and TRBJ1-1; D uncertain. CDR1 and CDR2 from the germline V gene are SGHAT and FQNNGV. This CDR3 spans 14 amino acids. Trimming took 4 bases from V and 0 from J, leaving 9 bases between them. The DNA for the CDR3 is TGTGCCAGCAGCTCCACAGACATGAACACTGAAGCTTTCTTT. Its protein product is CASSSTDMNTEAFF.

This clonotype occurred many times. V usage is TRBV28 and J usage is TRBJ1-5; unclear D gene. V lost 4 bases to trimming and J lost 0 bases, with 1 base between them. The length of the CDR3 is 12 residues. CDR1 and CDR2 from the germline V gene are MDHEN and SYDVKM. CDR3 DNA: TGTGCCAGCAGTTATAGCAATCAGCCCCAGCATTTT. Translating it yields CASSYSNQPQHF.

This clonotype was detected ten times or more. This rearrangement joins TRBV3-1 to TRBJ2-2, with D unclear. CDR1 is LGHDT, CDR2 YNNKEL, per germline (reference sequence). This CDR3 has 16 amino acids. V was clipped by 0 bases and J by 0 bases, with 8 bases between them. CDR3 residues: CASSQDWESNTGELFF. The DNA of the CDR3 is TGTGCCAGCAGCCAAGATTGGGAATCGAACACCGGGGAGCTGTTTTTT.

This clonotype was detected many times. The CDR3 nucleotides are TGTGCCAGCAGCCCTGGGACAGGTTATGAAAAACTGTTTTTT. Its translation is CASSPGTGYEKLFF. J is TRBJ1-4 and V is TRBV7-2; the match to TRBD1 covers 8 bases. J was trimmed by 6 bases and V by 5 bases; bases with no gene match: 5. The CDR3 extends over 14 amino acids. Germline CDR1 reads SGHTA; CDR2 reads FQGNSA.

In this sample, this clonotype turned up once. The rearrangement uses TRBV2 and TRBJ2-7, with a weak D call TRBD1 (5 bases). Trimming cost V 6 bases and J 0 bases, with 15 bases left between them. The CDR3 loop spans 15 amino acids. CDR1 is SNHLY and CDR2 is FYNNEI in the germline V gene. As DNA, the CDR3 is TGTGCCAGCAGCGACGTAGGGGCCAGCTCCTACGAGCAGTACTTC. Translation: CASSDVGASSYEQYF.